This T cell receptor beta chain was identified during a study of T-cell memory formation after mild COVID-19. Study context: The study found TCR clusters largely donor specific.

The CDR3 consists of 14 residues. The V gene's germline CDR1 is LNHNV and CDR2 YYDKDF (reference sequence). With V trimmed by 9 bases and J by 6 bases, 7 bases remained unmatched. From the 5' RACE reads, TCRdb called clonotypes with MiXCR, one entry per CDR3 protein. The sample includes a few hundred thousand distinct CDR3 sequences, less than 25% of them seen just once. Sequences were obtained from PBMCs or a T cell subset sorted from them (not recorded which). This rearrangement joins TRBV15 to TRBJ2-1; 11 bases are shared with TRBD1. The sequence was obtained from an adult woman who had mild COVID-19 (a few samples of this study predate the infection). Cell type and time point are not known. CDR3 region: CATTRDRGFNEQFF. In DNA form, the CDR3 reads TGTGCCACGACCCGGGACAGGGGGTTCAATGAGCAGTTCTTC.